These 2 T cell receptor beta chains originate from one sample sequenced in a study of blood T cell repertoires in COVID-19. The assay was immunoSEQ multiplex PCR, and TCRdb's table has in-frame clones only and misses some. The data hold 350,000 or so clones, with 90% observed a single time. Material for sequencing was peripheral blood. Receptors were obtained from a young man with active or convalescent COVID-19.

CDR3 sequence reads: CASSRGNYEQYF. The CDR3 coding sequence is TGTGCCAGCTCTCGGGGGAACTACGAGCAGTACTTC. The chain combines TRBV18 with TRBJ2-7; D might be TRBD2 (6 bases). Germline V gene sequence: CDR1 KGHSH, CDR2 LQKENI. The V and J ends lost 6 bases and 3 bases respectively, with 9 bases between them. The CDR3 has 12 residues.

V and J are TRBV6-5 and TRBJ1-2, with a tentative D call TRBD1 (6 bases). The germline CDR1 and CDR2 sequences are MNHEY and SVGAGI. CDR3 length: 14 residues. Trimming cost V 6 bases and J 0 bases, with 11 bases left between them. The CDR3 DNA is TGTGCCAGCAGCACTGGACAGACTAACTATGGCTACACCTTC. As protein: CASSTGQTNYGYTF.